The 6 T cell receptor beta chains reported below all come from one sample, sequenced in a study of cytomegalovirus exposure and HLA in healthy donors. The assay was immunoSEQ multiplex PCR, and TCRdb's table has in-frame clones only and misses some. The data hold over 150,000 clones, with approximately 80% observed a single time. Sequencing was performed on PBMCs. The receptors were gathered from a woman in her 30s in good health and CMV-seropositive.

V gene TRBV6-1 combines with J gene TRBJ1-1; D unclear. V was clipped by 1 base and J by 11 bases, with 14 bases between them. There are 13 residues in the CDR3. Looked up from germline, CDR1 is MNHNS and CDR2 is SASEGT. In DNA form, the CDR3 reads TGTGCCAGCAGTGAAGAGGCAGCGCAAAAGGCTTTCTTT. Translating it yields CASSEEAAQKAFF.

The CDR3 DNA reads as TGTGCCAGCAGTGGGGAGAGTTTCACCGGGGAGCTGTTTTTT. Its protein is CASSGESFTGELFF. This sequence joins TRBV6-1 and TRBJ2-2, with D tentatively TRBD2 (5 bases). V dropped 4 bases and J dropped 4 bases, with 10 bases sitting between them. The CDR3 is 14 residues long. Germline CDR1 reads MNHNS; CDR2 reads SASEGT.

This clone was counted between two and nine times. The chain joins TRBV20-1 to TRBJ1-2; 7 bases line up with TRBD1. The CDR3 has 11 amino acids. The V gene's germline CDR1 is DFQATT and CDR2 SNEGSKA (reference sequence). V lost 5 bases to trimming and J lost 4 bases; unmatched junction nucleotides: 1. CDR3 loop: CSARTGYGYTF. The DNA of the CDR3 is TGCAGTGCTCGGACAGGCTATGGCTACACCTTC.

The V call is TRBV14, the J call TRBJ1-2; 7 nucleotides agree with TRBD1. The CDR3 length is 16 residues. Looked up from germline, CDR1 is SGHDN and CDR2 is FVKESK. V lost 3 bases, J lost 2 bases, and 9 bases stayed unmatched. In DNA form, the CDR3 reads TGTGCCAGCAGCCAGGCTTGGGACAGACTAAACTATGGCTACACCTTC. Its translation is CASSQAWDRLNYGYTF.

J is TRBJ1-4 and V is TRBV29-1, with D unresolved. V shed 4 bases and J shed 0 bases, with 6 bases lying between them. The germline V gene encodes CDR1 SQVTM and CDR2 ANQGSEA. The CDR3 loop spans 13 amino acids. The chain's CDR3 is CSVGPATNEKLFF. In DNA form, the CDR3 reads TGCAGCGTTGGTCCCGCAACTAATGAAAAACTGTTTTTT.

The rearrangement uses TRBV6-1 and TRBJ1-1, with TRBD1 as a possible D gene (6 bases). V was clipped by 3 bases and J by 4 bases, with 12 bases between them. CDR3 length equals 14 residues. Germline CDR1 and CDR2: MNHNS and SASEGT. DNA of the CDR3: TGTGCCAGCAGTGATAGGGGGAGTAGCACTGAAGCTTTCTTT. It codes for CASSDRGSSTEAFF.